Below are 10 T cell receptor beta chains sequenced from a single sample in a study of PD-1 blockade in mismatch repair-deficient tumors. Sequencing was performed with immunoSEQ multiplex PCR; in TCRdb, only in-frame clones are kept and a portion is missing. The data contain approximately 100,000 clones, under 90% of them singletons. Sequencing used peripheral blood, obtained roughly 35 weeks after starting pembrolizumab. The receptor set was obtained from an adult with mismatch repair-deficient cancer.

The chain carries TRBV7-6 and TRBJ2-2; D not resolved. Trimming pared 0 bases from V and 2 bases from J, leaving 10 bases between. Per the germline V gene, CDR1 is SGHVS and CDR2 is FNYEAQ. This CDR3 contains 16 residues. DNA for the CDR3: TGTGCCAGCAGCTTAGCGGAATGGCGTAACACCGGGGAGCTGTTTTTT. The encoded protein is CASSLAEWRNTGELFF.

This chain links TRBV19 with TRBJ1-1, with TRBD1 as a possible D gene (5 bases). The CDR3 extends over 15 amino acids. CDR1 LNHDA and CDR2 SQIVND come from the germline V gene (reference sequence). The V gene lost 6 bases and the J gene lost 1 base, with 15 bases spanning the gap. The CDR3 nucleotides are TGTGCCAGTAGGATTTTGACAGCCGCGAACACTGAAGCTTTCTTT. Translating gives CASRILTAANTEAFF. Based on the CDR3 plus reference TRBV19 and TRBJ1-1, the full variable domain is DGGITQSPKYLFRKEGQNVTLSCEQNLNHDAMYWYRQDPGQGLRLIYYSQIVNDFQKGDIAEGYSVSREKKESFPLTVTSAQKNPTAFYLCASRILTAANTEAFFGQGTRLTVV.

The count of this clone is one. The CDR3 region is CASSLLRFGRNNNEQFF. CDR3 sequence (DNA): TGTGCCAGCAGCTTACTCAGGTTTGGCAGGAATAATAATGAGCAGTTCTTC. The chain employs TRBV7-9 and TRBJ2-1, with D uncertain. CDR1 and CDR2 from the germline V gene are SEHNR and FQNEAQ (reference sequence). Deletions cut 2 bases from V and 7 bases from J, with 21 bases between. The CDR3 covers 17 residues.

This chain uses TRBV27 with TRBJ2-3, with 7 nucleotides matching TRBD1. The V gene end was trimmed by 6 bases and the J gene end by 2 bases; junction bases not matched to a gene: 8. Germline CDR1 reads MNHEY; CDR2 reads SMNVEV (reference sequence). The CDR3 spans 15 residues. CDR3 region: CASSPRDSNTDTQYF. In DNA, the CDR3 is TGTGCCAGCAGCCCAAGGGACAGCAACACAGATACGCAGTATTTT.

This clone was observed once. The chain joins TRBV5-6 to TRBJ2-3; D is undetermined. Germline V gives CDR1 SGHDT, CDR2 YYEEEE. V lost 2 bases to trimming and J lost 5 bases, with 27 bases between them. The CDR3 length is 19 residues. The CDR3, as DNA: TGTGCCAGCAGCTTAAGGCCCGCGCATCGGATTCGGTCAGGAGATACGCAGTATTTT. It encodes CASSLRPAHRIRSGDTQYF. Full variable domain (rest looked up from reference TRBV5-6 and TRBJ2-3): DAGVTQSPTHLIKTRGQQVTLRCSPKSGHDTVSWYQQALGQGPQFIFQYYEEEERQRGNFPDRFSGHQFPNYSSELNVNALLLGDSALYLCASSLRPAHRIRSGDTQYFGPGTRLTVL.

This chain links TRBV10-1 with TRBJ1-4; D gene unclear. Trimming shortened V by 0 bases and J by 8 bases, and 10 bases separated the two germline ends. There are 14 residues in the CDR3. Germline V gene lookup returns CDR1 WNHNN and CDR2 SYGVQD (reference sequence). CDR3 loop: CASSESSAREKLFF. In nucleotides, the CDR3 is TGCGCCAGCAGTGAGTCTTCTGCGAGGGAAAAACTGTTTTTT.

The rearrangement links TRBV9 to TRBJ1-1, with no clear D. Trimming removed 0 bases at V and 4 bases at J, with 7 bases between. This CDR3 has 13 amino acids. The germline V gene encodes CDR1 SGDLS and CDR2 YYNGEE. For the CDR3, the DNA is TGTGCCAGCAGCGTAGACCGAGGCACTGAAGCTTTCTTT. Its protein product is CASSVDRGTEAFF.

This rearrangement joins TRBV6-5 to TRBJ2-7; D possibly matches TRBD1 or TRBD2 (5 bases each). This CDR3 comprises 16 residues. Per the germline V gene, CDR1 is MNHEY and CDR2 is SVGAGI. V was shortened by 4 bases and J by 0 bases, with 16 bases between the two germline ends. CDR3 sequence reads: CASSSSGTDLSYEQYF. The CDR3 nucleotides read TGTGCCAGCAGTTCCTCCGGGACGGACCTCTCCTACGAGCAGTACTTC.

The J gene is TRBJ1-1, the V gene TRBV27; D is ambiguous. Trimming took off 4 bases at V and 2 bases at J, with 14 bases between the two ends. CDR1 is MNHEY and CDR2 is SMNVEV in the germline V gene (reference sequence). The CDR3 consists of 15 residues. Here the CDR3 reads CASSSKSRGNTEAFF. The CDR3 region has the DNA TGTGCCAGCAGTTCGAAATCCCGGGGAAACACTGAAGCTTTCTTT.

This clone has only one observation. The chain combines TRBV7-8 with TRBJ1-2, with 9 bases lining up with TRBD1. Germline CDR1 SGHVS, CDR2 FQNEAQ. The CDR3 is 16 amino acids. Trimming took 5 bases from V and 2 from J; bases not matched to a gene: 9. CDR3 DNA sequence: TGTGCCAGCAGCCCCGGGACAGGGATGGGGAACTATGGCTACACCTTC. Amino acids: CASSPGTGMGNYGYTF.